The 27 T cell receptor beta chains reported below all come from one sample, sequenced in a study of T cell responses to AZD1222 COVID-19 vaccine. Method: immunoSEQ multiplex PCR; TCRdb's copy keeps in-frame clones and lacks some. The repertoire holds roughly 100,000 clones, about nine tenths seen once, with roughly a sixth in the top ten. The starting material was peripheral blood, obtained on day 0 of AZD1222 vaccination. The receptors were sampled from an adult in good health.

The gene calls are TRBV27 and TRBJ2-1, with 9 positions matching TRBD1. In germline, CDR1 is MNHEY, CDR2 SMNVEV (reference sequence). CDR3 length equals 14 residues. J was trimmed by 8 bases and V by 10 bases; bases with no gene match: 12. This CDR3 is CAIPGTGLLDEQFF. For the CDR3, the DNA is TGTGCCATCCCCGGGACAGGGCTCTTGGATGAGCAGTTCTTC.

The chain joins TRBV9 to TRBJ2-3; the D gene is possibly TRBD2 (6 bases). V was clipped by 3 bases and J by 2 bases, with 16 bases between them. From germline, CDR1 is SGDLS and CDR2 YYNGEE. The CDR3 is made up of 16 amino acids. The CDR3: CASSAPSGGSTDTQYF. CDR3 nucleotide sequence: TGTGCCAGCAGCGCCCCTAGTGGGGGGTCCACAGATACGCAGTATTTT.

The J gene is TRBJ1-5, the V gene TRBV10-3, with TRBD1 matching over 8 bases. Trimming at V came to 2 bases and at J to 2 bases, leaving 5 bases not matched to a gene. CDR1 ENHRY and CDR2 SYGVKD come from the germline V gene. The CDR3 runs to 16 residues. This chain's CDR3 is CAISETSGGGNQPQHF. The DNA of the CDR3 is TGTGCCATCAGTGAGACCTCAGGGGGCGGCAATCAGCCCCAGCATTTT.

Written as DNA, the CDR3 is TGTGCCAGCAGTTACGGGACAGGGGTTTACAATGAGCAGTTCTTC. It specifies CASSYGTGVYNEQFF. V and J are TRBV6-5 and TRBJ2-1, with TRBD1 identical over 10 bases. The CDR3 covers 15 residues. Trimming took 2 bases from V and 4 from J; bases not matched to a gene: 2. In germline, CDR1 is MNHEY, CDR2 SVGAGI.

This clone has a single count. The chain links TRBV29-1 to TRBJ1-1; a weak D match, TRBD1 (6 bases). V dropped 4 bases and J dropped 3 bases, with 9 bases sitting between them. This CDR3 is 12 amino acids long. The germline gives CDR1 SQVTM, CDR2 ANQGSEA. This CDR3 is CSVGAGDTEAFF. The CDR3 DNA is TGCAGCGTTGGGGCAGGGGACACTGAAGCTTTCTTT.

The chain employs TRBV30 and TRBJ2-2, with D hard to call. This CDR3 region has 13 residues. Per germline, CDR1 GTSNPN and CDR2 SVGIG (reference sequence). Trimming shortened V by 5 bases and J by 2 bases, and 9 bases separated the two germline ends. CDR3 sequence (DNA): TGTGCCTGGGGCTTGGGTAACACCGGGGAGCTGTTTTTT. It is translated as CAWGLGNTGELFF.

This clone was counted only a few times. The chain couples TRBV5-1 to TRBJ1-2; no clear D. This CDR3 is 14 amino acids long. V gave up 4 bases and J gave up 4 bases, with 14 bases separating them. Germline assignment: CDR1 SGHRS and CDR2 YFSETQ. This CDR3 reads CASSTEWGSYGYTF. For the CDR3, the DNA is TGCGCCAGCAGCACAGAATGGGGTAGCTATGGCTACACCTTC.

CDR3 bases: TGTGCCAGCAGCTTAAGTGGGGCCTACAATGAGCAGTTCTTC. This encodes CASSLSGAYNEQFF. The gene calls are TRBV7-3 and TRBJ2-1, with D uncertain. V dropped 1 base and J dropped 2 bases, with 6 bases sitting between them. Germline values: CDR1 SGHTA, CDR2 FQGTGA. This CDR3 is built from 14 residues.

This clone was seen just once. This chain connects TRBV4-2 to TRBJ2-2, with D hard to call. The V gene's germline CDR1 is LGHNA and CDR2 YNFKEQ. V was trimmed by 0 bases and J by 5 bases, leaving 7 bases between them. The CDR3 sequence is 14 residues long. This CDR3 reads CASSQDLGTGELFF. Here the CDR3 DNA reads TGTGCCAGCAGCCAAGATCTGGGGACCGGGGAGCTGTTTTTT.

The chain employs TRBV18 and TRBJ1-6; 7 bases fit TRBD1. The germline V gene has CDR1 KGHSH and CDR2 LQKENI. This CDR3 comprises 15 residues. V lost 3 bases and J lost 7; bases outside the gene matches: 6. In DNA form, the CDR3 reads TGTGCCAGCTCACCCCGGGACAGTTACAATTCACCCCTCCACTTT. Protein product: CASSPRDSYNSPLHF.

The V call is TRBV19, the J call TRBJ1-5; D uncertain. CDR3 length: 16 amino acids. V was pared by 0 bases and J by 5 bases, with 14 bases between. The germline gives CDR1 LNHDA, CDR2 SQIVND (reference sequence). The CDR3 region has the DNA TGTGCCAGTAGTATAGAGATTACAGAACCTCATCAGCCCCAGCATTTT. It specifies CASSIEITEPHQPQHF.

The rearrangement uses TRBV27 and TRBJ1-1; 9 nucleotides match TRBD1. This CDR3 is 17 amino acids long. Trimming took 2 bases from V and 1 from J; bases not matched to a gene: 8. Germline CDR1 MNHEY, CDR2 SMNVEV (reference sequence). CDR3 bases: TGTGCCAGCAGTTTACCCTACAGGGGGCGCGGGAACACTGAAGCTTTCTTT. Translation: CASSLPYRGRGNTEAFF.

The genes are TRBV5-1 and TRBJ1-3, with D hard to call. Per germline, CDR1 SGHRS and CDR2 YFSETQ. This CDR3 contains 16 residues. V gave up 1 base and J gave up 0 bases, with 11 bases separating them. The CDR3, as DNA: TGCGCCAGCAGCTTGCGTCAGCCCACCTCTGGAAACACCATATATTTT. It specifies CASSLRQPTSGNTIYF.

Points on this clone: The sample holds other DNA sequences that translate to the same CDR3. This rearrangement joins TRBV19 to TRBJ1-5, with D possibly matching TRBD1 (6 bases). The CDR3 length is 14 residues. Trimming shortened V by 1 base and J by 3 bases, and 7 bases separated the two germline ends. CDR1 and CDR2 (germline): LNHDA, SQIVND (reference sequence). CDR3 loop: CASSIGGLNQPQHF. CDR3 nucleotides: TGTGCCAGTAGTATAGGGGGGCTCAATCAGCCCCAGCATTTT.

The rearrangement uses TRBV3-1 (or the pseudogene TRBV3-2) and TRBJ2-4; D is uncertain. CDR3 length equals 12 residues. The V gene lost 0 bases and the J gene lost 10 bases, with 7 bases spanning the gap. Germline CDR1 LGHDT, CDR2 YNNKEL (reference sequence). The CDR3 reads CASSQDLGIQYF. The CDR3 DNA reads TGTGCCAGCAGCCAAGATCTGGGGATTCAGTACTTC.

The V call is TRBV11-1, the J call TRBJ1-1; weak D call: TRBD1 (6 bases). The length of the CDR3 is 14 residues. The V and J ends lost 6 bases and 3 bases respectively, with 14 bases between them. Germline values: CDR1 SGHAT, CDR2 FQDESV (reference sequence). Here the CDR3 reads CASSRGQWDTEAFF. DNA for the CDR3: TGTGCCAGCAGTAGAGGACAGTGGGACACTGAAGCTTTCTTT.

V gene TRBV29-1 combines with J gene TRBJ1-4; tentative D call: TRBD1 (5 bases). CDR3 length: 13 residues. CDR1 is SQVTM and CDR2 is ANQGSEA in the germline V gene. V lost 6 bases, J lost 3 bases, and 11 bases lay in between. CDR3: CSVTGRANEKLFF. DNA for the CDR3: TGCAGCGTGACGGGACGAGCTAATGAAAAACTGTTTTTT. The full variable domain, in which reference TRBV29-1 and TRBJ1-4 provide the parts outside the CDR3, is SAVISQKPSRDICQRGTSLTIQCQVDSQVTMMFWYRQQPGQSLTLIATANQGSEATYESGFVIDKFPISRPNLTFSTLTVSNMSPEDSSIYLCSVTGRANEKLFFGSGTQLSVL.

The chain couples TRBV18 to TRBJ1-4; 7 nucleotides line up with TRBD1. The junction had 5 bases not matched to a gene; V was cut back by 4 bases and J by 6 bases. CDR3 length: 14 amino acids. CDR1 is KGHSH, CDR2 LQKENI, per germline. CDR3 in amino acids: CASSLRQGDEKLFF. In DNA form, the CDR3 reads TGTGCCAGCTCACTCCGACAGGGAGATGAAAAACTGTTTTTT.

The chain carries TRBV29-1 and TRBJ1-2; D not certain. Trimming took 8 bases from V and 0 from J, leaving 10 bases between them. CDR3 length equals 12 residues. Germline V gene lookup returns CDR1 SQVTM and CDR2 ANQGSEA. The CDR3 bases are TGCAGCTCTTCGGGAGCTAACTATGGCTACACCTTC. Its protein product is CSSSGANYGYTF.

The chain employs TRBV10-3 and TRBJ1-1; a possible D gene is TRBD1 (6 bases). From germline, CDR1 is ENHRY and CDR2 SYGVKD. Deletions cut 10 bases from V and 3 bases from J, with 15 bases between. This CDR3 contains 13 residues. The CDR3 here is CATQGGDDTEAFF. The CDR3 region has the DNA TGTGCCACCCAAGGGGGGGACGACACTGAAGCTTTCTTT.

The rearrangement joins TRBV28 to TRBJ1-5; no clear D gene. Trimming took 3 bases from V and 1 from J, leaving 10 bases between them. This CDR3 is 15 amino acids long. Germline loops: CDR1 MDHEN, CDR2 SYDVKM. The CDR3 DNA sequence: TGTGCCAGCAGTTTCTTGGGATTGAGCAATCAGCCCCAGCATTTT. This encodes CASSFLGLSNQPQHF.

The rearrangement joins TRBV19 to TRBJ1-1; tentatively, D is TRBD1 (5 bases). Per germline, CDR1 LNHDA and CDR2 SQIVND (reference sequence). Trimming removed 6 bases from V and 1 base from J, with 9 bases in between. The CDR3 length is 13 residues. The CDR3: CASRRTPNTEAFF. CDR3 nucleotide sequence: TGTGCCAGTAGGAGGACACCGAACACTGAAGCTTTCTTT. Supplemented by reference TRBV19 and TRBJ1-1, the full variable domain reads DGGITQSPKYLFRKEGQNVTLSCEQNLNHDAMYWYRQDPGQGLRLIYYSQIVNDFQKGDIAEGYSVSREKKESFPLTVTSAQKNPTAFYLCASRRTPNTEAFFGQGTRLTVV.

The V gene is TRBV7-2, the J gene TRBJ2-5; D uncertain. Trimming pared 2 bases from V and 2 bases from J, leaving 6 bases between. Germline V gene sequence: CDR1 SGHTA, CDR2 FQGNSA. The CDR3 spans 13 residues. In DNA, the CDR3 is TGTGCCAGCAGCTTAAGTCTTCAAGAGACCCAGTACTTC. Translation gives CASSLSLQETQYF.

The gene calls are TRBV7-3 and TRBJ2-5; TRBD2 might be the D (7 bases). Deletions cut 6 bases from V and 3 bases from J, with 17 bases between. Germline V gene data show CDR1 as SGHTA and CDR2 as FQGTGA. This CDR3 has 15 amino acids. The CDR3 protein is CASSYNGGPKETQYF. The CDR3 bases are TGTGCCAGCAGTTATAACGGGGGGCCAAAAGAGACCCAGTACTTC.

The chain employs TRBV7-2 and TRBJ1-3; D unresolved. CDR3 size: 14 residues. Per germline, CDR1 SGHTA and CDR2 FQGNSA. V dropped 5 bases and J dropped 3 bases, with 11 bases sitting between them. CDR3 bases: TGTGCCAGCAGCCCTAGCCTGGATGGAAACACCATATATTTT. This translates into CASSPSLDGNTIYF.

The rearrangement joins TRBV5-1 to TRBJ2-5; 11 bases fit TRBD1. The CDR3 runs 16 residues. Trimming at V came to 4 bases and at J to 0 bases, leaving 5 bases not matched to a gene. Germline V gives CDR1 SGHRS, CDR2 YFSETQ. Here the CDR3 DNA reads TGCGCCAGCAGCGGGGGGACAGGGGGTTACCAAGAGACCCAGTACTTC. This sequence encodes CASSGGTGGYQETQYF.

The chain carries TRBV7-2 and TRBJ1-1; D not resolved. V lost 1 base and J lost 3, with 15 bases in between. The CDR3 runs to 16 residues. Germline V gene data show CDR1 as SGHTA and CDR2 as FQGNSA. In nucleotides, the CDR3 is TGTGCCAGCAGCTTAGGCCTCTCGAGGATGGACACTGAAGCTTTCTTT. It translates to CASSLGLSRMDTEAFF.